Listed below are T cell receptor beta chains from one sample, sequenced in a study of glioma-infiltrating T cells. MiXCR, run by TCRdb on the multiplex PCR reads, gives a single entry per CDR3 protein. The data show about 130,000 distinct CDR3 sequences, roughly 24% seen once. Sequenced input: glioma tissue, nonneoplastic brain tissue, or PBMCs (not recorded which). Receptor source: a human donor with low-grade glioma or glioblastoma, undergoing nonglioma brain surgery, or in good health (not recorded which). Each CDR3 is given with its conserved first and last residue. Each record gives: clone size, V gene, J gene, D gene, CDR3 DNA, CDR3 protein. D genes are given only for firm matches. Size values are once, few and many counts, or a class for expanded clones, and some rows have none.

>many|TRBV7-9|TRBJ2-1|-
TGTGCCAGCAGCTTATTTCCGTACAATGAGCAGTTCTTC
CASSLFPYNEQFF
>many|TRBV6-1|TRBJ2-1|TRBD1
TGTGCCAGCACTACGAGACAGGGCCACGGGTACAATGAGCAGTTCTTC
CASTTRQGHGYNEQFF
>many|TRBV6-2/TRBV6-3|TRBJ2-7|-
TGTGCCAGCAGTTACGATGCCCGGGAGCAGTACTTC
CASSYDAREQYF
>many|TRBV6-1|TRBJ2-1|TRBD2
TGTGCCAGCAGTGGTAGCGGGAGGGCCCTTGAGCAGTTCTTC
CASSGSGRALEQFF
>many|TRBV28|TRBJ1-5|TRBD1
TGTGCCAGCAGTTCTGCGACAGGGGTTGATCAGCCCCAGCATTTT
CASSSATGVDQPQHF
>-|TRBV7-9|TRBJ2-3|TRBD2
TGTGCCAGCAGCCCGACTAGCGGGAGCGTGGGTACGCAGTATTTT
CASSPTSGSVGTQYF
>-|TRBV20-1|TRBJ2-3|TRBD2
TGCAGTGCTAGAGGTTTCGCTAGCGGGAGAACAGATACGCCGTATTTT
CSARGFASGRTDTPYF
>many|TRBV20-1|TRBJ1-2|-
TGCAGTGCAAGGAATCGGGGTTATGGCTACACCTTC
CSARNRGYGYTF
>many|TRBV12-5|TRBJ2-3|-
TGTGCTAGTGGTCATACTGGGGCTCCCACAGATACGCAGTATTTT
CASGHTGAPTDTQYF
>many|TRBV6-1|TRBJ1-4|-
TGTGCCAGCAGTTATTTTTCAGGGGCAACTAATGAAAAACTGTTTTTT
CASSYFSGATNEKLFF
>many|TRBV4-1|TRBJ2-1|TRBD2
TGCGCCAGCAGCCAAGATCCCGGGACTAGCGGGAGGGTACAGTTCTTC
CASSQDPGTSGRVQFF
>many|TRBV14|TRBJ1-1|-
TGTGCCAGCAGCCTCCCCATCGGGGGGACTGAAGCTTTCTTT
CASSLPIGGTEAFF
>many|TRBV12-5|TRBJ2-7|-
TGTGCTAGTGGGCAGGGGCTCTACGAGCAGTACTTC
CASGQGLYEQYF
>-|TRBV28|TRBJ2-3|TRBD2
TGTGCCAGCAGTTTATCCGAGATTAGCGGGAGGAGGACAGGTACGCAGTATTTT
CASSLSEISGRRTGTQYF
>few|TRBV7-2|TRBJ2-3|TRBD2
TGTGCCAGCCGCTGGACCCGGGGGGGGACAGATACGCAGTATTTT
CASRWTRGGTDTQYF
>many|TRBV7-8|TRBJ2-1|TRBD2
TGTGCCAGCAGCTTAGCGGAGGGACTAGCGTACAATGGCTACAATGAGCAGTTCTTC
CASSLAEGLAYNGYNEQFF
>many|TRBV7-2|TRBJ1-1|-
TGTGCCAGCAGCTCGGTCAGGGTCCCTCCAGACACTGAAGCTTTCTTT
CASSSVRVPPDTEAFF
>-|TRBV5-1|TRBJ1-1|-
TGCGCCAGCAGCTTGGGGACGTTTGGGTCTAACACTGAAGCTTTCTTT
CASSLGTFGSNTEAFF
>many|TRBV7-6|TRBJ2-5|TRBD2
TGTGCCAGCAGCCCGAGACTAGCGGACCAAGAGACCCAGTACTTC
CASSPRLADQETQYF
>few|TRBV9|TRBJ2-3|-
TGTGCCAGCAGCCCTCTTAGGCTTTCCGGCACAGATACGCAGTATTTT
CASSPLRLSGTDTQYF
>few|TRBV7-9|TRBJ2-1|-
TGTGCCAGCAGCTTAGGTAGCGCCTACAATGAGCAGTTCTTC
CASSLGSAYNEQFF
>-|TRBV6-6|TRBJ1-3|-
TGTGCCCGCCGCTCCCTCCTCTCTGGCCCCCCCCTCTCTTTT
CARRSLLSGPPLSF
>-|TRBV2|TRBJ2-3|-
TGTGCCAGCGGGTACAATACGCAGTATTTT
CASGYNTQYF
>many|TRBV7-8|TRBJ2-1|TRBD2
TGTGCCAGCAGCAGAGGGACTAGCGGGAGGGTCGGGTCCTACAATGAGCAGTTCTTC
CASSRGTSGRVGSYNEQFF
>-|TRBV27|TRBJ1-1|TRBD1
TGTGCCAGCAGTTCCCAGGGGGCTAGGGTAAACACCGAAGCTCTCTTT
CASSSQGARVNTEALF
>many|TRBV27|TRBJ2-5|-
TGTGCCAGCAGTTTATATTTCCAGGAAGAGACCCAGTACTTC
CASSLYFQEETQYF
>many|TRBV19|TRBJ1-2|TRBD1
TGTGCCAGTAGAAATAGGGGGACAGCCGCAAACTATGGCTACACCTTC
CASRNRGTAANYGYTF